The 22 T cell receptor beta chains given below trace back to one sample, sequenced in a study of blood T cell repertoires in COVID-19. The repertoire was sequenced with immunoSEQ multiplex PCR; TCRdb's copy has only in-frame clones and lacks some. The sample consists of about 89,000 clones, 75% to 85% of them appearing once. Sequencing input: peripheral blood. The receptor source for this set is a woman of 80 years or more with acute or convalescent COVID-19.

The rearrangement joins TRBV6-5 to TRBJ2-1, with 8 bases that match TRBD1. The CDR3 length is 16 residues. The germline CDR1 and CDR2 sequences are MNHEY and SVGAGI. The trim removed 2 bases at V and 0 bases at J, leaving 3 bases unmatched. Here the CDR3 reads CASSYTGTGSYNEQFF. For the CDR3, the DNA is TGTGCCAGCAGTTACACGGGGACAGGCTCCTACAATGAGCAGTTCTTC.

This clone was seen a handful of times. The chain uses TRBV10-3 and TRBJ2-7, with D hard to call. Germline V gene data show CDR1 as ENHRY and CDR2 as SYGVKD. The CDR3 loop spans 13 amino acids. Trimming left V 0 bases short and J 9 bases short, with 12 bases between. The CDR3 coding sequence is TGTGCCATCAGTGAGTCGCAGGTATTCGGGCAGTACTTC. Translating it yields CAISESQVFGQYF.

This sequence joins TRBV2 and TRBJ1-5; the match to TRBD1 covers 10 bases. Germline assignment: CDR1 SNHLY and CDR2 FYNNEI. Unmatched junction bases numbered 7, after V lost 7 bases and J lost 1 base. The CDR3 runs to 16 residues. The CDR3 spells CASNGQGGKSNQPQHF. The CDR3 DNA sequence: TGTGCCAGCAACGGACAGGGGGGAAAGAGCAATCAGCCCCAGCATTTT. The full variable domain, in which reference TRBV2 and TRBJ1-5 provide the parts outside the CDR3, is EPEVTQTPSHQVTQMGQEVILRCVPISNHLYFYWYRQILGQKVEFLVSFYNNEISEKSEIFDDQFSVERPDGSNFTLKIRSTKLEDSAMYFCASNGQGGKSNQPQHFGDGTRLSIL.

The V gene is TRBV6-5, the J gene TRBJ2-4; D is unresolved. CDR3 length equals 12 residues. Germline assignment: CDR1 MNHEY and CDR2 SVGAGI. The V end was cut by 5 bases, the J end by 5 bases, with 7 bases between. The CDR3 DNA reads TGTGCCAGCAGTATTACAGAAAACATTCAGTACTTC. This translates into CASSITENIQYF.

The genes are TRBV15 and TRBJ1-2; no reliable D call. The V end was cut by 1 base, the J end by 1 base, with 22 bases between. The CDR3 loop spans 19 amino acids. Germline-derived CDR1 and CDR2 are LNHNV and YYDKDF (reference sequence). CDR3 sequence: CATSRGGRGRRDYNYGYTF. Here the CDR3 DNA reads TGTGCCACCAGCAGAGGTGGCCGTGGGAGGAGGGATTATAACTATGGCTACACCTTC.

The rearrangement links TRBV7-2 to TRBJ1-5; 7 positions match TRBD1. Unmatched junction bases numbered 4, after V lost 5 bases and J lost 6 bases. Germline V gene sequence: CDR1 SGHTA, CDR2 FQGNSA. The CDR3 is made up of 13 amino acids. The CDR3 here is CASSLTGPQPQHF. The CDR3 DNA is TGTGCCAGCAGCCTGACAGGGCCTCAGCCCCAGCATTTT.

The chain couples TRBV29-1 to TRBJ1-5; TRBD1 might be the D (5 bases). Germline V gene lookup returns CDR1 SQVTM and CDR2 ANQGSEA. With 5 bases removed from V and 2 bases from J, the gap between germline ends came to 13 bases. CDR3 length: 14 amino acids. The CDR3 reads CSVTTGFGNQPQHF. CDR3 sequence (DNA): TGCAGCGTTACCACAGGTTTTGGCAATCAGCCCCAGCATTTT.

The chain links TRBV15 to TRBJ2-7; weak D call: TRBD1 (5 bases). CDR3 length: 16 amino acids. The V gene lost 5 bases and the J gene lost 6 bases, with 23 bases spanning the gap. CDR1 and CDR2 (germline): LNHNV, YYDKDF (reference sequence). For the CDR3, the DNA is TGTGCCACCAGCCCTGGGGCTCAGGGTCTCCCGGGCGAGCAGTACTTC. Translated: CATSPGAQGLPGEQYF.

V is TRBV5-1 and J is TRBJ2-5, with D possibly matching TRBD2 (5 bases). Germline V lookup: CDR1 SGHRS, CDR2 YFSETQ. V was clipped by 5 bases and J by 1 base, with 15 bases between them. The CDR3 covers 15 residues. The CDR3 DNA sequence: TGCGCCAGCAGTAACCCAACCGGGGTCCAAGAGACCCAGTACTTC. Translating gives CASSNPTGVQETQYF.

The V call is TRBV7-2, the J call TRBJ1-6; D gene uncertain. V was pared by 5 bases and J by 7 bases, with 12 bases between. The CDR3 contains 14 residues. Germline lookup yields CDR1 SGHTA and CDR2 FQGNSA. CDR3 in amino acids: CASSTETVNSPLHF. The CDR3 DNA is TGTGCCAGCAGCACGGAGACGGTAAATTCACCCCTCCACTTT. The entire variable domain, with the rest obtained from reference TRBV7-2 and TRBJ1-6, is as follows: GAGVSQSPSNKVTEKGKDVELRCDPISGHTALYWYRQSLGQGLEFLIYFQGNSAPDKSGLPSDRFSAERTGGSVSTLTIQRTQQEDSAVYLCASSTETVNSPLHFGNGTRLTVT.

In this sample, this clone turned up a few times. This sequence joins TRBV2 and TRBJ2-2; 8 positions match TRBD2. The germline V gene has CDR1 SNHLY and CDR2 FYNNEI. Trimming took 6 bases from V and 6 from J; bases not matched to a gene: 6. The CDR3 totals 14 residues. CDR3 residues: CASSVAGLAGELFF. The CDR3 DNA follows: TGTGCCAGCAGCGTAGCGGGGTTGGCCGGGGAGCTGTTTTTT. Supplemented by reference TRBV2 and TRBJ2-2, the full variable domain reads EPEVTQTPSHQVTQMGQEVILRCVPISNHLYFYWYRQILGQKVEFLVSFYNNEISEKSEIFDDQFSVERPDGSNFTLKIRSTKLEDSAMYFCASSVAGLAGELFFGEGSRLTVL.

The genes are TRBV9 and TRBJ1-5; weak D call: TRBD1 (6 bases). This CDR3 region has 15 residues. Trimming left V 0 bases short and J 3 bases short, with 10 bases between. Germline-derived CDR1 and CDR2 are SGDLS and YYNGEE. The DNA for the CDR3 is TGTGCCAGCAGCGTAGGAGGGGGAAACAATCAGCCCCAGCATTTT. Translating it yields CASSVGGGNNQPQHF.

The rearrangement uses TRBV10-2 and TRBJ1-1; D unresolved. Germline CDR1 WSHSY, CDR2 SAAADI. The V and J ends lost 6 bases and 5 bases respectively, with 13 bases between them. CDR3 length equals 13 residues. The CDR3 region has the DNA TGCGCCAGCAGAGGTCTAGAACGGACTGAAGCTTTCTTT. Translation gives CASRGLERTEAFF.

The chain is built from TRBV9 and TRBJ2-7, with D tentatively TRBD2 (7 bases). The CDR3 is made up of 17 amino acids. Looked up from germline, CDR1 is SGDLS and CDR2 is YYNGEE. V lost 3 bases, J lost 4 bases, and 23 bases lay in between. The CDR3 loop reads CASSAGGTSGFTYEQYF. The CDR3 DNA reads TGTGCCAGCAGCGCCGGGGGGACATCGGGGTTTACTTACGAGCAGTACTTC.

CDR3 nucleotide sequence: TGTGCCAGCACCTGGGGGGGGCGGTCCTACAATGAGCAGTTCTTC. This encodes CASTWGGRSYNEQFF. The V and J genes are TRBV28 and TRBJ2-1; D perhaps matches TRBD2 (7 bases). This CDR3 comprises 15 residues. With 7 bases removed from V and 1 base from J, the gap between germline ends came to 14 bases. The germline gives CDR1 MDHEN, CDR2 SYDVKM.

The gene calls are TRBV5-1 and TRBJ2-3, with 10 bases matching TRBD1. Trimming cost V 4 bases and J 1 base; bases outside gene matches: 3. The CDR3 runs to 15 residues. Looked up from germline, CDR1 is SGHRS and CDR2 is YFSETQ. Here the CDR3 DNA reads TGCGCCAGCAGCAGGGGGACAGGGGGCACAGATACGCAGTATTTT. The encoded protein is CASSRGTGGTDTQYF.

The rearrangement links TRBV3-1 (or the pseudogene TRBV3-2) to TRBJ2-5, with 7 bases identical to TRBD2. CDR3 length equals 14 residues. V lost 1 base to trimming and J lost 5 bases; unmatched junction nucleotides: 4. Germline loops: CDR1 LGHDT, CDR2 YNNKEL (reference sequence). CDR3 residues: CASSQAGLGETQYF. The CDR3, as DNA: TGTGCCAGCAGCCAAGCTGGACTAGGGGAGACCCAGTACTTC.

The V call is TRBV11-2, the J call TRBJ2-7, with D maybe TRBD2 (6 bases). From germline, CDR1 is SGHAT and CDR2 FQNNGV. V gave up 1 base and J gave up 3 bases, with 7 bases separating them. The CDR3 totals 13 residues. DNA of the CDR3: TGTGCCAGCAGCTTAGTAGCGGTCTACGAGCAGTACTTC. Amino acid sequence: CASSLVAVYEQYF.

This chain joins TRBV3-1 (or the pseudogene TRBV3-2) and TRBJ2-7; no reliable D call. CDR1 is LGHDT, CDR2 YNNKEL, per germline (reference sequence). The CDR3 is made up of 12 amino acids. Trimming took 4 bases from V and 6 from J, leaving 10 bases between them. DNA of the CDR3: TGTGCCAGCAGCCGGTCCTCGAGCGAGCAGTACTTC. Amino acids: CASSRSSSEQYF.

The rearrangement joins TRBV18 to TRBJ2-5; 8 bases line up with TRBD2. Germline-derived CDR1 and CDR2 are KGHSH and LQKENI. The CDR3 length is 16 residues. V was pared by 8 bases and J by 5 bases, with 16 bases of the junction left unmatched. CDR3 sequence reads: CASTTNPGGTGETQYF. The CDR3 DNA follows: TGTGCCAGCACAACCAACCCGGGAGGGACCGGGGAGACCCAGTACTTC.

This chain connects TRBV14 to TRBJ1-2; 8 nucleotides align to TRBD1. CDR3 length equals 14 residues. Per germline, CDR1 SGHDN and CDR2 FVKESK. Losses at the gene ends were 1 base for V and 6 bases for J; bases not matched to a gene: 4. CDR3 region: CASSQVGRGHGYTF. The DNA of the CDR3 is TGTGCCAGCAGCCAAGTCGGCAGGGGGCATGGCTACACCTTC.

The chain is built from TRBV5-1 and TRBJ1-4, with D perhaps matching TRBD1 (6 bases). Germline loops: CDR1 SGHRS, CDR2 YFSETQ. The CDR3 spans 15 residues. Trimming took off 6 bases at V and 4 bases at J, with 16 bases between the two ends. CDR3 coding DNA: TGCGCCAGCACCGAACAGACAGGCGTTAATGAAAAACTGTTTTTT. It yields the protein CASTEQTGVNEKLFF.